A selection of T cell receptor beta chains follows, all from one sample in a study of cytomegalovirus exposure and HLA in healthy donors. The protocol was immunoSEQ multiplex PCR, while the TCRdb copy is restricted to in-frame clones and leaves out a portion. The repertoire holds about 110,000 clones, more than 70% seen once, with around 2.5% in the top ten. The sample was PBMCs. These receptors were collected from a man in his forties in good health and CMV-seronegative. Each CDR3 is given with its conserved first and last residue. A D gene is named only where the DNA matches it firmly.

v_gene,d_gene,j_gene,CDR3aa
TRBV7-2,TRBD1,TRBJ2-1,CASSLGQNNYNEQFF
TRBV6-5,-,TRBJ2-1,CASSLLNHEQFF
TRBV5-6,TRBD2,TRBJ2-1,CASSTGLAGREQFF
TRBV7-6,-,TRBJ2-1,CASSLRAVTYNEQFF
TRBV7-2,-,TRBJ1-3,CASSPGGGTGNTIYF
TRBV5-6,-,TRBJ1-2,CASSLVEGARSYGYTF
TRBV6-5,-,TRBJ1-6,CASSYGQRNSPLHF
TRBV13,-,TRBJ1-1,CASRYAGEAFF
TRBV7-9,TRBD1,TRBJ1-6,CASSRGTGVSPLHF
TRBV7-2,-,TRBJ2-4,CASSLGSGTKNIQYF
TRBV7-9,-,TRBJ1-3,CASSLGNPGAGNTIYF
TRBV19,-,TRBJ1-5,CASSWGEQPQHF
TRBV2,-,TRBJ2-5,CASRRGETQYF
TRBV5-3,-,TRBJ1-6,CARSLAPPGNSPLHF
TRBV2,-,TRBJ1-5,CASSEGLRGGQPQHF